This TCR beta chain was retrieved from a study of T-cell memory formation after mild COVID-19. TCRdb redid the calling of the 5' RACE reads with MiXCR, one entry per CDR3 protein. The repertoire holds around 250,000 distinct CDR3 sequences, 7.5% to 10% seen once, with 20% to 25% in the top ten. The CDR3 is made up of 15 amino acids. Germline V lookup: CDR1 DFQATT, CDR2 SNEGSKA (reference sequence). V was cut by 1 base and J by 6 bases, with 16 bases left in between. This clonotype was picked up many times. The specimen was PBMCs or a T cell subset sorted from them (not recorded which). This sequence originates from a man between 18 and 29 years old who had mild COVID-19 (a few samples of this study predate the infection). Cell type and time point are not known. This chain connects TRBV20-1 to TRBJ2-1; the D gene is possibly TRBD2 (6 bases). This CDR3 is CSARVGGSVFNEQFF. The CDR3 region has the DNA TGCAGTGCTAGAGTTGGGGGGTCTGTGTTCAATGAGCAGTTCTTC.